This T cell receptor (beta chain) derives from a study of control samples from healthy donors and cancer patients. This clone was seen at least ten times. Method: immunoSEQ multiplex PCR; TCRdb's copy keeps in-frame clones and lacks some. Among 80,000 to 100,000 clones listed, around 88% were seen once. The germline V gene has CDR1 GTSNPN and CDR2 SVGIG (reference sequence). The V gene end was trimmed by 5 bases and the J gene end by 1 base; junction bases not matched to a gene: 8. The CDR3 is 14 residues long. The sequencing sample was made of blood. This TCR came from a young man in good health. V is TRBV30 and J is TRBJ2-7; 7 positions match TRBD1. As DNA, the CDR3 is TGTGCCTGGCAAAGAGGGGGCTCATCCTACGAGCAGTACTTC. Residues: CAWQRGGSSYEQYF.